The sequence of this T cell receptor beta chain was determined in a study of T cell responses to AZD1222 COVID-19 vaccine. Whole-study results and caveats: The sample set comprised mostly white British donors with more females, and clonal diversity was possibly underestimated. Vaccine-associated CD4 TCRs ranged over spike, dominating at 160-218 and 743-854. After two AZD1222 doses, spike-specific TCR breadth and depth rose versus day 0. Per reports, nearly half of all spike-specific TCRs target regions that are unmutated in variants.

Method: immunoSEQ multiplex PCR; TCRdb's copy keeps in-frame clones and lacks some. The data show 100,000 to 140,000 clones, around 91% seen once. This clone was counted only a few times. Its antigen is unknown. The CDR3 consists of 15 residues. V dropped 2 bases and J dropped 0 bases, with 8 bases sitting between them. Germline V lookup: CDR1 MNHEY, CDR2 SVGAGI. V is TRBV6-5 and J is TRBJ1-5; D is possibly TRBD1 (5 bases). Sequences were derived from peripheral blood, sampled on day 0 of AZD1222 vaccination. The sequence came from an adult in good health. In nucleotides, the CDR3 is TGTGCCAGCAGTTACCTGGGGGATAGCAATCAGCCCCAGCATTTT. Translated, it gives CASSYLGDSNQPQHF.